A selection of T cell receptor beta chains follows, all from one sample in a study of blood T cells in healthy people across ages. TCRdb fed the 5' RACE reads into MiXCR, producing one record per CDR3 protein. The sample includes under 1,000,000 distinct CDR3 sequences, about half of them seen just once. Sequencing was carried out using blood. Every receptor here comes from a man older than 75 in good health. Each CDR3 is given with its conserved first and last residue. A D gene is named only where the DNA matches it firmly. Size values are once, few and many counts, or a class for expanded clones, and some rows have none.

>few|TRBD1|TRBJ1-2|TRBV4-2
CASSRPGQDNYGYTF
TGTGCCAGCAGCCGGCCGGGACAGGATAACTATGGCTACACCTTC
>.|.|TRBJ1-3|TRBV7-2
CASSLGAARANTIYF
TGTGCCAGCAGCTTAGGGGCGGCCCGCGCAAACACCATATATTTT
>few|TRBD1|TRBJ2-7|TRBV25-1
CASSDFRTGAYEQYF
TGTGCCAGCAGTGATTTCAGGACAGGGGCCTACGAGCAGTACTTC
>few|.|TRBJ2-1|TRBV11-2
CASSLVRGRYNEQFF
TGTGCCAGCAGCTTAGTTAGGGGCCGCTACAATGAGCAGTTCTTC
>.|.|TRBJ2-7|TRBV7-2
CASGHGEAQSYEQYF
TGTGCCAGCGGCCACGGAGAGGCCCAATCCTACGAGCAGTACTTC
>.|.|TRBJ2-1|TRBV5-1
CASSFRTANSYNEQFF
TGCGCCAGCAGCTTCCGGACAGCCAACTCCTACAATGAGCAGTTCTTC
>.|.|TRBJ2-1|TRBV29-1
CSVEAGPLGNEQFF
TGCAGCGTCGAGGCGGGACCCCTGGGCAATGAGCAGTTCTTC
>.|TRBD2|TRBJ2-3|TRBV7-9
CASSRGLAGDGSTDTQYF
TGTGCCAGCAGCCGCGGACTAGCGGGAGATGGAAGCACAGATACGCAGTATTTT
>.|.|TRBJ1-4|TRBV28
CATFRADEKLFF
TGTGCCACCTTTAGGGCGGACGAAAAACTGTTTTTT
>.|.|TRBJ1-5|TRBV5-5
CASSLRASNQPQHF
TGTGCCAGCAGCCTCCGGGCTAGCAATCAGCCCCAGCATTTT
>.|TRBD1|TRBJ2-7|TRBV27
CASSPYPNTGTGGFEQYF
TGTGCCAGCAGTCCGTACCCAAATACCGGGACAGGAGGGTTCGAGCAGTACTTC
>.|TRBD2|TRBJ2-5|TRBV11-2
CASTPLAGGETQYF
TGTGCCAGCACCCCGCTAGCGGGAGGAGAGACCCAGTACTTC
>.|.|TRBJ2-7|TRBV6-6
CASSYTTYEQYF
TGTGCCAGCAGTTACACAACCTACGAGCAGTACTTC
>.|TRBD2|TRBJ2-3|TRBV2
CASQDVGGASGINPKSTDTQYF
TGTGCCAGCCAAGACGTAGGAGGGGCTAGCGGGATTAACCCCAAAAGCACAGATACGCAGTATTTT
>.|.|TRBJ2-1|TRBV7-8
CASSADYNNEQFF
TGTGCCAGCAGCGCGGACTATAACAATGAGCAGTTCTTC
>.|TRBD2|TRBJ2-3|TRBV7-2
CASSRSSGGSLDTQYF
TGTGCCAGCAGCCGTTCTAGCGGGGGCTCTTTAGATACGCAGTATTTT
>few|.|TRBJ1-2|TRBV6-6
CASSYREYFYGYTF
TGTGCCAGCAGTTACAGGGAATATTTCTATGGCTACACCTTC
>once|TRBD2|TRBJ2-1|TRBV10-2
CASRGAGGPPNEQFF
TGCGCCAGCAGGGGAGCGGGAGGCCCCCCCAATGAGCAGTTCTTC
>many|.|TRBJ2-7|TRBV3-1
CASSQDRLGSYEQYF
TGTGCCAGCAGCCAAGATCGGCTCGGATCCTACGAGCAGTACTTC
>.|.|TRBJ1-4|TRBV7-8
CANSLAPTEGGLFF
TGTGCCAACAGCTTAGCGCCGACAGAAGGCGGACTGTTTTTT
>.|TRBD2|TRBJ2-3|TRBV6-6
CAAGGYGLAQDTQYF
TGTGCCGCTGGGGGCTATGGACTAGCTCAAGATACGCAGTATTTT
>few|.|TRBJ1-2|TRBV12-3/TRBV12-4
CASTQTGRDGYTF
TGTGCCAGCACACAGACAGGACGAGATGGCTACACCTTC
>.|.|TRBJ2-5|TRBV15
CATSRAGGQPIQYF
TGTGCCACCAGCAGAGCCGGCGGACAGCCAATTCAGTACTTC
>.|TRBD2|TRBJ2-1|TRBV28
CASTPINTGTSVHNEQFF
TGTGCCAGCACCCCCATAAACACCGGGACTAGCGTACACAATGAGCAGTTCTTC
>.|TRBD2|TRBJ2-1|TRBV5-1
CASSLGGIAGIDEQFF
TGCGCCAGCAGCTTGGGGGGGATAGCGGGAATCGACGAGCAGTTCTTC
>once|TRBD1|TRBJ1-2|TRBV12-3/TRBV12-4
CASIGTGRNYGYTF
TGTGCCAGCATAGGGACAGGGAGGAACTATGGCTACACCTTC
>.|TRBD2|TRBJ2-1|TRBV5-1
CASSFLLAGNEQFF
TGCGCCAGCAGCTTCTTACTAGCGGGTAATGAGCAGTTCTTC
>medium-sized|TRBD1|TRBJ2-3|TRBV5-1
CASGTGSTDTQYF
TGCGCCAGCGGGACAGGGAGCACAGATACGCAGTATTTT
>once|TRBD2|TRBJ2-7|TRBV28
CASSFGRDGPYEQYF
TGTGCCAGCAGTTTTGGGAGGGATGGTCCCTACGAGCAGTACTTC
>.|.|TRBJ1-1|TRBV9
CASSVGDRSTEAFF
TGTGCCAGCAGCGTCGGGGATCGTAGCACTGAAGCTTTCTTT
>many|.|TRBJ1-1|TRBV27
CASSLSYGEEAFF
TGTGCCAGCAGTTTATCATACGGGGAGGAAGCTTTCTTT
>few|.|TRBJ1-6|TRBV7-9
CASGLEGSESPLHF
TGTGCCAGCGGCTTAGAGGGGTCCGAGTCACCCCTCCACTTT
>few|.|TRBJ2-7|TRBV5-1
CASSFFWGQDYEQYF
TGCGCCAGCAGCTTTTTTTGGGGGCAGGACTACGAGCAGTACTTC
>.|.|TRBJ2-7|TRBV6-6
CASSSGTDISYEQYF
TGTGCCAGCAGTAGCGGGACAGACATCTCCTACGAGCAGTACTTC
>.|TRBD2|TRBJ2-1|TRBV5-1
CASSLAGLAGTYNEQFF
TGCGCCAGCAGCCTGGCCGGATTAGCGGGGACGTACAATGAGCAGTTCTTC
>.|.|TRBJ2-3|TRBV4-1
CASSQDLTQFLDTQYF
TGCGCCAGCAGCCAAGATCTCACCCAATTTCTAGATACGCAGTATTTT
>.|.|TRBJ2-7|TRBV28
CASSLQVPYEQYF
TGTGCCAGCAGTTTACAGGTACCCTACGAGCAGTACTTC
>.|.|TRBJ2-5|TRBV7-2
CASSSRYLQETQYF
TGTGCCAGCAGCTCTAGATATTTACAAGAGACCCAGTACTTC
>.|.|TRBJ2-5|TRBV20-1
CSALYEGTSQETQYF
TGCAGTGCTCTCTACGAGGGGACGTCCCAAGAGACCCAGTACTTC
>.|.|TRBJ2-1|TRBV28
CASSLVVGTSNEQFF
TGTGCCAGCAGTTTAGTGGTAGGGACTTCCAATGAGCAGTTCTTC